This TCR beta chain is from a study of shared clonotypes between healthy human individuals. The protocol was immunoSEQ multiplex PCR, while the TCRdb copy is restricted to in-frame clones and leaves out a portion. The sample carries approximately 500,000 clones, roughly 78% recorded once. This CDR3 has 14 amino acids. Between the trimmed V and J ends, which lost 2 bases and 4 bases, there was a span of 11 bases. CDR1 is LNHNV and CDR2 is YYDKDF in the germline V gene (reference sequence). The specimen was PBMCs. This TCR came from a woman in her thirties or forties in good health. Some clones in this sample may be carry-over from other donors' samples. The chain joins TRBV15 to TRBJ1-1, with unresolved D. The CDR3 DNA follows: TGTGCCACCAGCAGATCTGGGAAAACCACTGAAGCTTTCTTT. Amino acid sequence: CATSRSGKTTEAFF. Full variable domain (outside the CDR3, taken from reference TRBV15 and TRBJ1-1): DAMVIQNPRYQVTQFGKPVTLSCSQTLNHNVMYWYQQKSSQAPKLLFHYYDKDFNNEADTPDNFQSRRPNTSFCFLDIRSPGLGDTAMYLCATSRSGKTTEAFFGQGTRLTVV.